Given below is one T cell receptor (beta chain) in context. CDR3 length equals 15 residues. Trimming removed 5 bases from V and 0 bases from J, with 9 bases in between. The V gene's germline CDR1 is SGHRS and CDR2 YFSETQ. This table comes from immunoSEQ multiplex PCR, and its TCRdb copy is limited to in-frame clones, with some not included. The sample lists about 3,500 clones; roughly 25% were seen once. These data are taken from a study of T cells in localized non-small cell lung cancer. The V and J genes are TRBV5-1 and TRBJ2-6; D might be TRBD1 (6 bases). This clonotype was sampled from a woman aged 35-70 years with stage I lung adenocarcinoma. The sequencing here drew on lung tumor tissue, taken before any cancer treatment. CDR3 bases: TGCGCCAGCAGGGGGGCGGGCTCTGGGGCCAACGTCCTGACTTTC. Translating it yields CASRGAGSGANVLTF.